This TCR beta chain emerged from a study of CXCR3-negative and CXCR3-positive naive CD8 T cells. As for this clonotype: Its antigen remains unknown.

CDR3 length equals 15 residues. Germline-derived CDR1 and CDR2 are ENHRY and SYGVKD. The study made its TRB cDNA libraries by 5' RACE, adding UMI labels. TCRdb reprocessed the 5' RACE reads and keeps a single row for each CDR3 protein, giving no DNA. The sample table includes around 60,000 distinct CDR3 sequences. Study results and limitations: When CXCR3-positive naive cells were set against CXCR3-negative naive cells, the former had more hydrophobic TRB CDR3s.

V gene TRBV10-3 combines with J gene TRBJ1-2. Source material: naive CXCR3+ CD8+ T cells from blood. Regarding subset: CD45RO-CCR7+CD27+CD95- naive CD8+ T cells expressing CXCR3 (TNR3+). The source of this sequence is a human donor in good health. Some clones in this sample may be carry-over from other donors' samples. CDR3 loop: CAISEEGQSRNGYTF.